The TCR beta chain under discussion was sequenced for a study of spatial heterogeneity in lung cancer. Study background: Raw reads showed each unique TCR and UMI combination turning up more than ten times on average. General study findings and limits: The estimated TCR-seq coverage of tumor T cells amounted to around 7% when looking at alpha chains and more than 11% when looking at beta chains. Higher tumor mutation counts went along with higher counts of expanded intratumoral alpha and beta TCRs.

This clonotype was recorded at least ten times. Antigen unknown. For a library built for alpha chains, this beta chain is a stray read; little rests on its size. The CDR3 extends over 13 amino acids. Per the germline V gene, CDR1 is SGHAT and CDR2 is FQNNGV. V was pared by 2 bases and J by 3 bases, with 7 bases between. TCRdb ran MiXCR on the 5' RACE reads and lists one entry per CDR3 protein. The profile covers 9,500 to 11,000 distinct CDR3 sequences, with less than 5.5% appearing a single time and roughly an eighth taken by the ten largest. Time point reported: sample taken at primary tumor resection. There were roughly 78 donors, all of them untreated patients with early-stage non-small cell lung cancer. From tumor, nontumor lung or frozen PBMC, whole RNA was taken unsorted for sequencing.

Sequenced here: lung tumor tissue, sampled at surgery. This receptor was taken from a male donor with early-stage non-small cell lung cancer. This sequence joins TRBV11-2 and TRBJ1-1; no reliable D call. The CDR3 DNA sequence: TGTGCCAGCAGCTTACAAAGAGACACTGAAGCTTTCTTT. It yields the protein CASSLQRDTEAFF.